What follows are 8 T cell receptor beta chains derived from one specimen sequenced in a study of chemoradiotherapy in HPV16-positive cancers. The repertoire was sequenced with immunoSEQ multiplex PCR; TCRdb's copy has only in-frame clones and lacks some. The table shows some 10,000 clones, with around 80% occurring only once. The material was tumor tissue, obtained from a patient who underwent chemoradiotherapy. The receptors here all came from a human donor with HPV-associated anogenital cancer.

The rearrangement joins TRBV11-2 to TRBJ2-5; weak D call: TRBD1 (6 bases). Trimming cost V 4 bases and J 2 bases, with 26 bases left between them. Germline lookup yields CDR1 SGHAT and CDR2 FQNNGV. This CDR3 is built from 19 residues. The CDR3 is CASSSIRGGQRTEQETQYF. In DNA, the CDR3 is TGTGCCAGCAGCTCCATCAGAGGGGGACAAAGGACCGAACAAGAGACCCAGTACTTC. Variable domain in full (rest from reference TRBV11-2 and TRBJ2-5): EAGVAQSPRYKIIEKRQSVAFWCNPISGHATLYWYQQILGQGPKLLIQFQNNGVVDDSQLPKDRFSAERLKGVDSTLKIQPAKLEDSAVYLCASSSIRGGQRTEQETQYFGPGTRLLVL.

The chain is built from TRBV10-1 and TRBJ2-1; 9 positions match TRBD2. CDR3 length equals 15 residues. V trimming: 3 bases; J trimming: 5 bases; junction bases outside the gene matches: 5. Germline V gene data show CDR1 as WNHNN and CDR2 as SYGVQD (reference sequence). The CDR3 DNA sequence: TGCGCCAGCAGTGATATGTCTAGCGGGGACAATGAGCAGTTCTTC. It encodes CASSDMSSGDNEQFF.

A few counts support this clone. J is TRBJ2-1 and V is TRBV4-3, with D uncertain. The germline V gene encodes CDR1 LGHNA and CDR2 YSLEER. Trimming pared 0 bases from V and 8 bases from J, leaving 11 bases between. The CDR3 extends over 14 amino acids. The CDR3 DNA sequence: TGCGCCAGCAGCCAAGACCAGCCGGGCTATGAGCAGTTCTTC. Residues: CASSQDQPGYEQFF.

The chain joins TRBV27 to TRBJ2-1; D gene uncertain. V was cut by 4 bases and J by 9 bases, with 10 bases left in between. This CDR3 is 12 amino acids long. Looked up from germline, CDR1 is MNHEY and CDR2 is SMNVEV (reference sequence). The CDR3 reads CASSSALGEQFF. As DNA, the CDR3 is TGTGCCAGCAGTTCGGCTCTCGGTGAGCAGTTCTTC.

The rearrangement uses TRBV29-1 and TRBJ2-3, with TRBD2 identical over 7 bases. Germline CDR1 and CDR2: SQVTM and ANQGSEA. This CDR3 has 13 residues. V dropped 6 bases and J dropped 2; count of bases not matched to a gene: 5. The CDR3 nucleotides are TGCAGCGTAGATAGCGGGTACACAGATACGCAGTATTTT. Its translation: CSVDSGYTDTQYF.

The V call is TRBV30, the J call TRBJ2-1; 8 bases are shared with TRBD2. This CDR3 is 16 amino acids long. J gave up 7 bases and V 0 bases, and 11 bases lay outside the gene matches. CDR1 is GTSNPN and CDR2 is SVGIG in the germline V gene (reference sequence). The CDR3 loop reads CAWSVREGLGGNEQFF. The CDR3, as DNA: TGTGCCTGGAGTGTAAGGGAGGGACTAGGAGGAAATGAGCAGTTCTTC. Full variable domain (rest looked up from reference TRBV30 and TRBJ2-1): SQTIHQWPATLVQPVGSPLSLECTVEGTSNPNLYWYRQAAGRGLQLLFYSVGIGQISSEVPQNLSASRPQDRQFILSSKKLLLSDSGFYLCAWSVREGLGGNEQFFGPGTRLTVL.

The rearrangement uses TRBV9 and TRBJ1-5; the D gene is possibly TRBD1 (5 bases). The CDR3 consists of 15 residues. Trimming shortened V by 3 bases and J by 1 base, and 11 bases separated the two germline ends. CDR1 and CDR2 (germline): SGDLS, YYNGEE. CDR3 in amino acids: CASSASGSSNQPQHF. In DNA, the CDR3 is TGTGCCAGCAGCGCTTCAGGGTCCAGCAATCAGCCCCAGCATTTT. Filled out from reference TRBV9 and TRBJ1-5, the complete variable domain reads DSGVTQTPKHLITATGQRVTLRCSPRSGDLSVYWYQQSLDQGLQFLIQYYNGEERAKGNILERFSAQQFPDLHSELNLSSLELGDSALYFCASSASGSSNQPQHFGDGTRLSIL.

For the CDR3, the DNA is TGTGCCAGCAGGGGGTTTGGCGATTTTGTGACTGAAGCTTTCTTT. Translated, it gives CASRGFGDFVTEAFF. The V call is TRBV19, the J call TRBJ1-1; 7 positions match TRBD1. The J segment lost 5 bases and the V segment lost 9 bases, leaving 15 bases of the junction unmatched. The CDR3 totals 15 residues. Germline-derived CDR1 and CDR2 are LNHDA and SQIVND (reference sequence).